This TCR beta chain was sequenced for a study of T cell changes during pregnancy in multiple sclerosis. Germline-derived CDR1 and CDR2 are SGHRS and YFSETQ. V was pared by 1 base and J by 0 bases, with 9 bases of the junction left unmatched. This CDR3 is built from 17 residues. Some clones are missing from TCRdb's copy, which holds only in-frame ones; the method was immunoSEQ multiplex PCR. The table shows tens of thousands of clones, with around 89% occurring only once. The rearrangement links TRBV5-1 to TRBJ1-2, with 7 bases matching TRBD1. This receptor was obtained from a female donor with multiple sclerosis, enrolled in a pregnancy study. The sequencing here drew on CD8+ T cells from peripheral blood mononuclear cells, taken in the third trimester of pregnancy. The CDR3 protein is CASSLRDSRAPNYGYTF. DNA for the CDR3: TGCGCCAGCAGCTTGAGGGACAGTAGGGCGCCTAACTATGGCTACACCTTC.